This passage covers 9 T cell receptor beta chains from one sample sequenced in a study of cytomegalovirus exposure and HLA in healthy donors (dated by TCRdb to 2015 to 2018). The library was prepared using the immunoSEQ multiplex PCR assay. Not all clones reach the TCRdb copy of this immuneACCESS table, which keeps in-frame sequences only. Checked studies attribute under half of the gap to unresolved V genes and leave the rest unexplained. The sample has tens of thousands of clones on record, 95% of them singletons. The ten top clones hold 0.69% of the sample. The specimen was PBMCs. The receptor source for this set is a woman younger than 30 in good health and CMV-seronegative.

The gene calls are TRBV7-9 and TRBJ2-1; D might be TRBD1 (5 bases). This CDR3 comprises 14 residues. V lost 4 bases and J 4 bases, leaving 11 bases between the germline ends. Looked up from germline, CDR1 is SEHNR and CDR2 is FQNEAQ (reference sequence). CDR3 amino acids: CASSSTDIYNEQFF. The CDR3, as DNA: TGTGCCAGCAGCTCCACGGACATATACAATGAGCAGTTCTTC. The variable domain in full, with the rest retrieved from reference TRBV7-9 and TRBJ2-1, is DTGVSQNPRHKITKRGQNVTFRCDPISEHNRLYWYRQTLGQGPEFLTYFQNEAQLEKSRLLSDRFSAERPKGSFSTLEIQRTEQGDSAMYLCASSSTDIYNEQFFGPGTRLTVL.

This clone was observed once. The gene calls are TRBV28 and TRBJ2-3; D ambiguous. Looked up from germline, CDR1 is MDHEN and CDR2 is SYDVKM. The V and J ends lost 5 bases and 0 bases respectively, with 12 bases between them. The CDR3 loop spans 15 amino acids. The CDR3, as DNA: TGTGCCAGCAGTCCCCCTAGAACTAGCACAGATACGCAGTATTTT. Protein sequence: CASSPPRTSTDTQYF.

In this sample, this clone turned up a few times. The rearrangement links TRBV6-5 to TRBJ1-4; D uncertain. The germline gives CDR1 MNHEY, CDR2 SVGAGI. CDR3 length: 15 amino acids. V was clipped by 2 bases and J by 7 bases, with 14 bases between them. The CDR3 DNA reads as TGTGCCAGCAGTTACCGGGTCTTCGGGGTTGAAAAACTGTTTTTT. This translates into CASSYRVFGVEKLFF.

A single count supports this clone. The DNA for the CDR3 is TGCGCCAGCAGCCAACGTCTGACTAGTAGAGGTGCCGGGGAGCTGTTTTTT. It codes for CASSQRLTSRGAGELFF. The chain carries TRBV5-1 and TRBJ2-2; maybe TRBD2 (6 bases). The CDR3 covers 17 residues. Germline V lookup: CDR1 SGHRS, CDR2 YFSETQ. Trimming stripped 4 bases from V and 6 bases from J, with 22 bases between.

The chain joins TRBV4-3 to TRBJ2-7; 9 nucleotides agree with TRBD1. The J segment lost 5 bases and the V segment lost 4 bases, leaving 9 bases of the junction unmatched. The CDR3 runs 15 residues. CDR1 and CDR2 (germline): LGHNA, YSLEER. The DNA of the CDR3 is TGCGCCAGCAGCCGCCCGGGACAGGGCGTCCACGAGCAGTACTTC. Translating gives CASSRPGQGVHEQYF.

This sequence joins TRBV18 and TRBJ2-5; 10 nucleotides align to TRBD2. This CDR3 has 15 residues. CDR1 and CDR2 from the germline V gene are KGHSH and LQKENI. The ends lost 6 bases at V and 4 bases at J; junction bases unmatched: 8. The CDR3 sequence is CASSQQRGGGETQYF. The CDR3 nucleotides are TGTGCCAGCTCCCAACAGCGGGGGGGCGGAGAGACCCAGTACTTC.

The rearrangement uses TRBV7-9 and TRBJ2-7; 11 nucleotides line up with TRBD2. Germline assignment: CDR1 SEHNR and CDR2 FQNEAQ (reference sequence). The ends lost 3 bases at V and 3 bases at J; junction bases unmatched: 4. The CDR3 runs to 15 residues. Here the CDR3 reads CASSFVGLADYEQYF. In nucleotides, the CDR3 is TGTGCCAGCAGCTTTGTGGGACTAGCGGACTACGAGCAGTACTTC.

This chain connects TRBV7-2 to TRBJ1-2; 7 positions agree with TRBD1. This CDR3 spans 14 amino acids. Germline CDR1 and CDR2: SGHTA and FQGNSA. V lost 5 bases and J lost 4; bases outside the gene matches: 7. This CDR3 is CASSVGTARYGYTF. The DNA for the CDR3 is TGTGCCAGCAGCGTCGGGACAGCCCGCTATGGCTACACCTTC.

The V and J genes are TRBV6-4 and TRBJ2-2, with D uncertain. The germline V and J ends were trimmed by 3 bases and 5 bases, with 13 bases remaining between them. Germline CDR1 MRHNA, CDR2 SNTAGT. The CDR3 runs to 15 residues. CDR3 loop: CASSEAEYGTGELFF. The DNA of the CDR3 is TGTGCCAGCAGTGAGGCGGAATATGGGACCGGGGAGCTGTTTTTT.